This paragraph covers one T cell receptor (beta chain) sequence. Its antigen is still unknown. The sample originates from a study of T cells expressing NK-cell markers. Germline assignment: CDR1 SGHKS and CDR2 YYEKEE (reference sequence). This CDR3 comprises 16 residues. For each CDR3 protein, TCRdb gives one entry from its re-call of the 5' RACE reads, without DNA. This table holds around 550,000 distinct CDR3 sequences. General study findings and limits: The study found these clonotypes also leading the CD3+CD56-NKG2C+ fraction in a few donors.

This chain links TRBV5-5 with TRBJ2-2; TCRdb reports TRBD1, a call that lacks DNA to check it against. Sequencing was done on a sample of blood T cells: a sorted CD56 or NKG2C T cell subset, CD4+ or CD8+ T cells, or bulk PBMC T cells (not recorded which). This clonotype originated in a young man in good health. The CDR3 sequence: CASSTTGTPNTGELFF.